The 29 T cell receptor beta chains below come from one sample, sequenced in a study of T cells in Graves' hyperthyroidism and ophthalmopathy. Amplified regions were TCR beta CDR3 sequences from RNA transcripts. In the first-round RT-PCR of the TCR CDR3, the HTBI primer set was used. TCRdb reprocessed the multiplex PCR reads with MiXCR, giving one entry per CDR3 protein. This repertoire shows 450,000 to 650,000 distinct CDR3 sequences, approximately 15% found once; its top ten account for roughly 7%. Sequencing was carried out using blood. These receptors were obtained from a woman aged 18-29 years with Graves' ophthalmopathy.

The rearrangement uses TRBV28 and TRBJ1-4; perhaps TRBD1 as D (6 bases). The CDR3 extends over 15 amino acids. The V gene lost 5 bases and the J gene lost 0 bases, with 10 bases spanning the gap. Germline V gene sequence: CDR1 MDHEN, CDR2 SYDVKM. CDR3 coding DNA: TGTGCCAGCAGTGGCAGGGGCGCAACTAATGAAAAACTGTTTTTT. It specifies CASSGRGATNEKLFF.

This clonotype turned up a few times. V usage is TRBV12-3 or TRBV12-4 and J usage is TRBJ1-1, with TRBD1 matching over 9 bases. The V gene end was trimmed by 6 bases and the J gene end by 4 bases; junction bases not matched to a gene: 9. CDR3 size: 15 residues. The CDR3 spells CASSYRDRAATEAFF. The CDR3 DNA sequence: TGTGCCAGCAGCTACCGGGACAGGGCAGCCACTGAAGCTTTCTTT.

About this clonotype: This may arise from a read error, as a much more abundant clone is one base away. Lacking the conserved final phenylalanine or tryptophan, this CDR3 likely reflects a read error. This chain links TRBV5-6 with TRBJ2-7, with 7 nucleotides matching TRBD1. The CDR3 is 14 residues long. CDR1 SGHDT and CDR2 YYEEEE come from the germline V gene. The J segment lost 5 bases and the V segment lost 4 bases, leaving 9 bases of the junction unmatched. The CDR3 reads CASSLHRGVDEQYL. The CDR3 DNA reads as TGTGCCAGCAGCCTCCACAGGGGTGTTGACGAGCAGTACCTC.

J is TRBJ2-2 and V is TRBV2, with D possibly TRBD1 on 6 matching bases. The germline V gene encodes CDR1 SNHLY and CDR2 FYNNEI. The CDR3 has 11 amino acids. V was pared by 10 bases and J by 6 bases, with 9 bases between. CDR3: CATQGAGELFF. The CDR3 nucleotides are TGTGCCACACAGGGCGCCGGGGAGCTGTTTTTT.

The rearrangement uses TRBV14 and TRBJ1-1, with D uncertain. The V end lost 2 bases, the J end lost 4 bases, and 14 bases lay between the germline ends. This CDR3 comprises 15 residues. Germline CDR1 reads SGHDN; CDR2 reads FVKESK. CDR3 in amino acids: CASSQLTGFSTEAFF. In DNA, the CDR3 is TGTGCCAGCAGCCAACTAACGGGTTTTAGCACTGAAGCTTTCTTT.

The chain combines TRBV6-2 or TRBV6-3 with TRBJ1-1; TRBD1 aligns across 8 bases. Germline V CDR1 and CDR2: MNHEY, SVGEGT. The J segment lost 1 base and the V segment lost 7 bases, leaving 5 bases of the junction unmatched. The length of the CDR3 is 14 residues. Written as DNA, the CDR3 is TGTGCCAGCACCTACGGGACAGGGAACACTGAAGCTTTCTTT. Its protein is CASTYGTGNTEAFF.

This clonotype was counted at least ten times. The chain has TRBV12-3 or TRBV12-4 and TRBJ2-5; D is uncertain. The CDR3 is 14 amino acids. The germline V and J ends were trimmed by 7 bases and 5 bases, with 17 bases remaining between them. The CDR3 DNA follows: TGTGCCAGCAAGCCCAAGGAGATGTGGGAGACCCAGTACTTC. Residues: CASKPKEMWETQYF.

This clonotype was seen many times. This chain links TRBV9 with TRBJ2-7; 8 bases are a match to TRBD1. CDR3 length equals 15 residues. The germline gives CDR1 SGDLS, CDR2 YYNGEE. V lost 5 bases and J lost 6; bases outside the gene matches: 13. CDR3 loop: CASSPGQGEFGEQYF. Written as DNA, the CDR3 is TGTGCCAGCAGTCCCGGACAGGGAGAATTTGGCGAGCAGTACTTC.

This clonotype showed up many times. The chain employs TRBV5-1 and TRBJ1-5, with 7 bases lining up with TRBD1. CDR1 is SGHRS and CDR2 is YFSETQ in the germline V gene. V shed 4 bases and J 3 bases; nucleotides not matched to a gene: 4. CDR3 length equals 14 residues. Written as DNA, the CDR3 is TGCGCCAGCAGCGAGGGACAGCCCAATCAGCCCCAGCATTTT. It translates to CASSEGQPNQPQHF.

With respect to this clonotype: At one boundary the junction diverges from the germline segment, which might be a read error. The chain employs TRBV27 and TRBJ2-1, with 11 bases fitting TRBD2. The CDR3 sequence is 16 residues long. Germline loops: CDR1 MNHEY, CDR2 SMNVEV (reference sequence). CDR3 in DNA: TGTGCCAGCAGGAGGGGGACTAGCGGTTTTTACAATGAGCAGTCCTTC. Translation: CASRRGTSGFYNEQSF.

The chain carries TRBV15 and TRBJ2-5, with TRBD2 matching 7 bases. Germline V gene data show CDR1 as LNHNV and CDR2 as YYDKDF (reference sequence). There are 15 residues in the CDR3. V lost 1 base and J lost 1; bases outside the gene matches: 3. The CDR3 bases are TGTGCCACCAGCAGAGTCCAGCGGGGCCAAGAGACCCAGTACTTC. This translates into CATSRVQRGQETQYF.

This clonotype came up many times. The CDR3: CASIGTGANYEQYF. CDR3 in DNA: TGTGCCAGCATTGGGACAGGGGCGAACTACGAGCAGTACTTC. The rearrangement uses TRBV2 and TRBJ2-7; 10 bases agree with TRBD1. Per germline, CDR1 SNHLY and CDR2 FYNNEI. J lost 3 bases, V lost 7 bases, and 6 bases had no gene match. The CDR3 has 14 residues.

This clonotype has more than one count but fewer than ten. This sequence joins TRBV27 and TRBJ2-1, with TRBD2 matching 7 bases. Per the germline V gene, CDR1 is MNHEY and CDR2 is SMNVEV (reference sequence). Trimming removed 6 bases from V and 2 bases from J; junction bases left unmatched: 13. This CDR3 has 17 amino acids. The DNA for the CDR3 is TGTGCCAGCAGATACGGACTAAGCGGGGTCCCCTACAATGAGCAGTTCTTC. Translation: CASRYGLSGVPYNEQFF.

The sample holds many counts of this clonotype. The chain uses TRBV2 and TRBJ2-7; D not resolved. Germline V CDR1 and CDR2: SNHLY, FYNNEI. The CDR3 has 13 amino acids. The germline V and J ends were trimmed by 1 base and 0 bases, with 4 bases remaining between them. The CDR3 DNA reads as TGTGCCAGCAGTGAAGGACCCTCCTACGAGCAGTACTTC. It specifies CASSEGPSYEQYF.

This clonotype was detected only a few times. V is TRBV5-1 and J is TRBJ1-6; 7 bases are shared with TRBD1. Germline CDR1 is SGHRS and CDR2 is YFSETQ. The CDR3 has 16 amino acids. With 4 bases clipped from V and 6 bases from J, the junction kept 10 bases outside the gene matches. The CDR3 region is CASSLDRAISNSPLHF. The CDR3 coding sequence is TGCGCCAGCAGCCTTGACAGGGCGATAAGTAATTCACCCCTCCACTTT.

This clonotype was counted only a few times. V and J are TRBV20-1 and TRBJ2-7; D gene ambiguous. Germline V gene lookup returns CDR1 DFQATT and CDR2 SNEGSKA (reference sequence). V lost 6 bases, J lost 2 bases, and 11 bases lay in between. CDR3 length: 12 residues. CDR3 in amino acids: CSAPRSPYEQYF. The CDR3, as DNA: TGCAGTGCCCCGAGGAGCCCCTACGAGCAGTACTTC.

This clonotype has a count of ten or more. This chain joins TRBV18 and TRBJ1-6; 10 bases map to TRBD1. Germline values: CDR1 KGHSH, CDR2 LQKENI. The CDR3 sequence is 16 residues long. The junction had 3 bases not matched to a gene; V was cut back by 5 bases and J by 2 bases. The CDR3 loop reads CASSGTGDAYNSPLHF. CDR3 DNA: TGTGCCAGCTCAGGGACAGGGGACGCCTATAATTCACCCCTCCACTTT.

This clonotype was seen only a few times. Here the CDR3 reads CASTRQTNQPQHF. The CDR3 nucleotides read TGTGCCAGCACAAGACAGACGAATCAGCCCCAGCATTTT. The V gene is TRBV12-3 or TRBV12-4, the J gene TRBJ1-5; tentative D call: TRBD1 (5 bases). V lost 7 bases to trimming and J lost 4 bases, with 11 bases between them. CDR3 size: 13 residues.

The chain couples TRBV7-2 to TRBJ1-1; TRBD1 matches at 9 bases. Germline loops: CDR1 SGHTA, CDR2 FQGNSA. With 5 bases clipped from V and 0 bases from J, the junction kept 10 bases outside the gene matches. The CDR3 contains 17 residues. The CDR3 loop reads CASSPRDRAGLNTEAFF. The CDR3, as DNA: TGTGCCAGCAGCCCCCGGGACAGGGCAGGGCTGAACACTGAAGCTTTCTTT.

At least ten counts were recorded for this clonotype. CDR3 residues: CASSPVGTAYNEQFF. In DNA form, the CDR3 reads TGCGCCAGCAGCCCCGTCGGGACAGCTTACAATGAGCAGTTCTTC. V usage is TRBV5-1 and J usage is TRBJ2-1; 7 nucleotides align to TRBD1. Per the germline V gene, CDR1 is SGHRS and CDR2 is YFSETQ. The CDR3 has 15 residues. Trimming cost V 4 bases and J 4 bases; bases outside gene matches: 8.

This clonotype was picked up many times. V gene TRBV27 combines with J gene TRBJ2-1, with D hard to call. Between the trimmed V and J ends, which lost 6 bases and 7 bases, there was a span of 13 bases. The germline V gene encodes CDR1 MNHEY and CDR2 SMNVEV (reference sequence). This CDR3 spans 13 amino acids. CDR3 in amino acids: CASSLLDGNEQFF. The DNA for the CDR3 is TGTGCCAGCAGCCTTCTCGATGGGAATGAGCAGTTCTTC.

Ten or more counts support this clonotype. The V and J genes are TRBV27 and TRBJ2-1, with TRBD2 as a possible D gene (6 bases). The CDR3 extends over 13 amino acids. Germline values: CDR1 MNHEY, CDR2 SMNVEV (reference sequence). Trimming cost V 6 bases and J 7 bases, with 13 bases left between them. CDR3 DNA sequence: TGTGCCAGCAGGGATCTTGGAGGGAATGAGCAGTTCTTC. Translating gives CASRDLGGNEQFF.

In its sample, this clonotype was seen a few times. The J gene is TRBJ2-3, the V gene TRBV18; 7 bases align to TRBD1. Looked up from germline, CDR1 is KGHSH and CDR2 is LQKENI. The CDR3 runs 14 residues. The ends lost 3 bases at V and 4 bases at J; junction bases unmatched: 4. The chain's CDR3 is CASSPLDRADTQYF. DNA of the CDR3: TGTGCCAGCTCACCTCTAGACAGGGCAGATACGCAGTATTTT. The whole variable domain, filled in from reference TRBV18 and TRBJ2-3, reads NAGVMQNPRHLVRRRGQEARLRCSPMKGHSHVYWYRQLPEEGLKFMVYLQKENIIDESGMPKERFSAEFPKEGPSILRIQQVVRGDSAAYFCASSPLDRADTQYFGPGTRLTVL.

This clonotype came up a few times. The V and J genes are TRBV9 and TRBJ2-7, with 13 bases fitting TRBD2. This CDR3 is built from 16 residues. In germline, CDR1 is SGDLS, CDR2 YYNGEE. The V gene end was trimmed by 4 bases and the J gene end by 5 bases; junction bases not matched to a gene: 9. CDR3: CASSIGLAGVQDEQYF. CDR3 nucleotides: TGTGCCAGCAGCATCGGACTAGCGGGAGTCCAGGACGAGCAGTACTTC.

Many counts were recorded for this clonotype. The chain combines TRBV7-8 with TRBJ1-1; D is undetermined. The CDR3 runs to 13 residues. Between the trimmed V and J ends, which lost 2 bases and 12 bases, there was a span of 16 bases. Germline V CDR1 and CDR2: SGHVS, FQNEAQ. The CDR3, as DNA: TGTGCCAGCAGCTTAATTCGGAGAGTAACCACTTTCTTT. Protein product: CASSLIRRVTTFF.

This clonotype has at least ten counts. The V gene is TRBV7-3, the J gene TRBJ2-1; D is unresolved. Germline CDR1 is SGHTA and CDR2 is FQGTGA. This CDR3 region has 15 residues. The ends were cut back, 5 bases at V and 0 bases at J, with 11 bases in the middle. This CDR3 is CASSMQASSYNEQFF. The CDR3 coding sequence is TGTGCCAGCAGCATGCAGGCAAGCTCCTACAATGAGCAGTTCTTC.

This clonotype has only a few counts. This sequence may be a read error, since a much larger clone differs from it by one base. V is TRBV7-6 and J is TRBJ2-1; TRBD1 matches at 7 bases. CDR1 and CDR2 (germline): SGHVS, FNYEAQ. This CDR3 is 16 amino acids long. The CDR3 coding sequence is TGTGCCAGCAACTTAGAGCAGGCAGGGGGCTACAATGAGCAGTTCTTC. This codes for CASNLEQAGGYNEQFF.

There are many counts of this clonotype. The V and J genes are TRBV18 and TRBJ2-1; 10 bases align to TRBD1. The CDR3 is 15 amino acids. Germline loops: CDR1 KGHSH, CDR2 LQKENI. V shed 3 bases and J 6 bases; nucleotides not matched to a gene: 5. The CDR3 bases are TGTGCCAGCTCACCTTCCGGGACAGGGGTCAATGAGCAGTTCTTC. Its protein product is CASSPSGTGVNEQFF.

This clonotype was observed at least ten times. V is TRBV12-3 or TRBV12-4 and J is TRBJ2-3; D tentatively fits TRBD1 or TRBD2 (5 bases each). CDR3 size: 12 residues. V lost 0 bases, J lost 9 bases, and 7 bases lay in between. The DNA of the CDR3 is TGTGCCAGCAGTTTAGCTGGGACGACGCAGTATTTT. This sequence encodes CASSLAGTTQYF.